These 32 T cell receptor beta chains share one sample of origin, sequenced in a study of tumor-infiltrating lymphocytes in primary liver carcinoma. From about 0.5 ug of total RNA, TCR beta-specific cDNA was reverse-transcribed using a constant-region primer. Employing slightly modified ARM-PCR, three nested multiplex PCR rounds were run, and these gave rise to the TCR beta libraries. For around 11 cycles apiece, the opening two PCR rounds ran with TRBV1-TRBV30 forward primers and a C-beta reverse primer. TCRdb reprocessed the multiplex PCR reads via MiXCR and lists one record per CDR3 protein. The repertoire consists of about 200,000 distinct CDR3 sequences, with around three fifths occurring once and the leading ten covering roughly 7%. The blood RNA (from unsorted whole blood) was obtained, and germline DNA was also extracted. The sample was peripheral blood. All receptors derive from an older woman with primary liver carcinoma and hepatitis B virus infection.

On this clonotype: A much larger clone sits a single nucleotide away, making a read error possible. The V gene is TRBV5-4, the J gene TRBJ2-5; no definite D call. The CDR3 has 16 residues. V lost 4 bases and J lost 2, with 18 bases in between. CDR1 is SGHNT and CDR2 is YYREEE in the germline V gene (reference sequence). This chain's CDR3 is CASSDLSQEWQETQYF. The DNA of the CDR3 is TGTGCCAGCAGCGACCTCTCGCAGGAGTGGCAAGAGACCCAGTACTTC. The full variable domain, with the rest looked up from reference TRBV5-4 and TRBJ2-5, is ETGVTQSPTHLIKTRGQQVTLRCSSQSGHNTVSWYQQALGQGPQFIFQYYREEENGRGNFPPRFSGLQFPNYSSELNVNALELDDSALYLCASSDLSQEWQETQYFGPGTRLLVL.

Concerning this clonotype itself: Just one base apart from a much larger clone, this may be a read error. V usage is TRBV4-1 and J usage is TRBJ1-5; TRBD1 is a possible D gene (5 bases). CDR3 length equals 16 residues. Per germline, CDR1 MGHRA and CDR2 YSYEKL. DNA of the CDR3: TGCACCAGCAGCCTCGGCCCCGGGACTCCCAATCAGCCCCAGCATTTT. It is translated as CTSSLGPGTPNQPQHF.

In this sample, this clonotype turned up a few times. This may be a read error: a much more frequent sequence differs by one nucleotide. This sequence joins TRBV4-1 and TRBJ2-7; no clear D gene. The CDR3 runs 13 residues. In germline, CDR1 is MGHRA, CDR2 YSYEKL. V was cut by 1 base and J by 5 bases, with 9 bases left in between. The CDR3 loop reads CASSQVMVDEQYF. The CDR3 DNA follows: TGCGCCAGCAGCCAAGTAATGGTGGACGAGCAGTACTTC.

This clonotype has only a few counts. The junction departs from germline at one end; a sequencing error may be responsible. The chain combines TRBV5-1 with TRBJ1-1; maybe TRBD1 (5 bases). CDR1 is SGHRS, CDR2 YFSETQ, per germline. CDR3 length equals 14 residues. The CDR3 bases are TGCGCCAGCAGCTTAGGGGCAGCGAACACAGAAGCTTTCTTT. It is translated as CASSLGAANTEAFF.

Details on this clonotype: This may come from a read error, since a much larger clone is one base off. The chain has TRBV12-3 or TRBV12-4 and TRBJ1-6; D not certain. CDR3 length: 14 amino acids. The DNA of the CDR3 is TGTGCCAGCGGTTTATCGGGAAATAATTCACCCCTCCACTTT. Its translation: CASGLSGNNSPLHF.

Notes on this clonotype: One end of the junction does not line up with germline, which may come from a read error. The chain carries TRBV11-2 and TRBJ2-5; D gene ambiguous. CDR3 size: 13 residues. In germline, CDR1 is SGHAT, CDR2 FQNNGV. CDR3 sequence: CANSIESNGTQYF. CDR3 bases: TGTGCCAACAGCATAGAATCCAACGGGACCCAGTACTTC. Variable domain in full (rest from reference TRBV11-2 and TRBJ2-5): EAGVAQSPRYKIIEKRQSVAFWCNPISGHATLYWYQQILGQGPKLLIQFQNNGVVDDSQLPKDRFSAERLKGVDSTLKIQPAKLEDSAVYLCANSIESNGTQYFGPGTRLLVL.

Regarding this clonotype: A junction end diverges from the germline sequence, so it may reflect a read error. The chain uses TRBV5-1 and TRBJ2-5; D is unresolved. The germline gives CDR1 SGHRS, CDR2 YFSETQ. This CDR3 comprises 15 residues. In DNA, the CDR3 is TGCGCCAGTAGCTGGCCTGAAAACTACCAAGAGACCCAGTACTTC. Translated, it gives CASSWPENYQETQYF.

The table lists this clonotype with a count of one. At one boundary the junction diverges from the germline segment, which might be a read error. The chain has TRBV11-2 and TRBJ2-3, with TRBD2 matching over 8 bases. The CDR3 loop spans 16 amino acids. Germline V lookup: CDR1 SGHAT, CDR2 FQNNGV. In nucleotides, the CDR3 is TGCGCCAGCAGCTTTAAACCGGGACTAGGCACAGATACGCAGTATTTT. As protein: CASSFKPGLGTDTQYF.

Details on this clonotype: The CDR3 ends on some other residue instead of the conserved phenylalanine or tryptophan, so this is likely a read error. The genes are TRBV28 and TRBJ2-3; 9 nucleotides match TRBD2. The CDR3 sequence is 13 residues long. Germline assignment: CDR1 MDHEN and CDR2 SYDVKM. In DNA, the CDR3 is TGTGGCTCTGAATTGGCGGGAGGGGATACGCAGTATTTA. It codes for CGSELAGGDTQYL.

Regarding this clonotype: A much larger clone sits a single nucleotide away, making a read error possible. The gene calls are TRBV28 and TRBJ2-3, with D perhaps TRBD2 (6 bases). Trimming cost V 7 bases and J 5 bases, with 16 bases left between them. Germline values: CDR1 MDHEN, CDR2 SYDVKM. This CDR3 region has 14 residues. CDR3 in amino acids: CASITGLFVDTQYF. The CDR3 region has the DNA TGTGCCAGCATAACGGGACTCTTTGTAGATACGCAGTATTTT.

About this clonotype itself: Being one base from a much bigger clone, this may be a read error. This chain connects TRBV6-6 to TRBJ2-2; TRBD2 matches 11 bases. The CDR3 has 19 amino acids. Germline lookup yields CDR1 MNHNY and CDR2 SVGAGI (reference sequence). After removal of 0 bases from V and 5 bases from J, the junction contained 11 bases not matched to a gene. CDR3 residues: CASSYSRLLAGVRTGELFF. CDR3 DNA sequence: TGTGCCAGCAGTTACTCGAGGTTACTAGCGGGAGTCCGAACCGGGGAGCTGTTTTTT.

Of note for this clonotype: With a much larger clone just one base away, this may be a read error. The chain recombines TRBV6-2 or TRBV6-3 with TRBJ2-7; no clear D gene. This CDR3 contains 14 residues. Trimming took 2 bases from V and 2 from J, leaving 10 bases between them. Germline CDR1 MNHEY, CDR2 SVGEGT. CDR3 residues: CASSYGTSPYEQYF. The DNA of the CDR3 is TGTGCCAGCAGTTACGGCACGAGCCCCTACGAGCAGTACTTC.

Points on this clonotype: A much larger clonotype is one base distant, so this may be a read error. The V call is TRBV4-1, the J call TRBJ2-2; 9 bases are shared with TRBD1. V dropped 2 bases and J dropped 5; count of bases not matched to a gene: 9. CDR3 length: 17 amino acids. Germline lookup yields CDR1 MGHRA and CDR2 YSYEKL. The CDR3: CASSQPPTGGRTGELFF. The CDR3 bases are TGCGCCAGCAGCCAACCACCGACAGGGGGAAGGACCGGGGAGCTGTTTTTT.

This clonotype has just a few counts. The chain recombines TRBV2 with TRBJ2-1; 13 bases map to TRBD2. Germline CDR1 SNHLY, CDR2 FYNNEI. J gave up 8 bases and V 9 bases, and 13 bases lay outside the gene matches. This CDR3 contains 16 residues. The CDR3 DNA follows: TGTGCCAGTGAGCTCCCGAGGACTAGCGGGAGTGATGAGCAGTTCTTC. This encodes CASELPRTSGSDEQFF.

The J gene is TRBJ2-2, the V gene TRBV6-6, with D perhaps matching TRBD2 (5 bases). The CDR3 is made up of 13 amino acids. Germline V lookup: CDR1 MNHNY, CDR2 SVGAGI (reference sequence). V gave up 0 bases and J gave up 7 bases, with 6 bases separating them. CDR3 sequence (DNA): TGTGCCAGCAGTTACTCGAGGGTCGGGGAGCTGTTTTTT. Translated: CASSYSRVGELFF.

This sequence joins TRBV5-1 and TRBJ2-5; 12 bases align to TRBD1. The length of the CDR3 is 15 residues. Losses at the gene ends were 4 bases for V and 5 bases for J; bases not matched to a gene: 6. The germline V gene has CDR1 SGHRS and CDR2 YFSETQ. CDR3 residues: CASSIGTGGAETQYF. The CDR3 coding sequence is TGCGCCAGCAGCATCGGGACAGGGGGCGCGGAGACCCAGTACTTC.

Comment on this clonotype: This CDR3 fails to terminate in the conserved phenylalanine or tryptophan, so it likely reflects a read error. The chain combines TRBV29-1 with TRBJ1-5; D is unresolved. Trimming left V 8 bases short and J 3 bases short, with 17 bases between. The CDR3 sequence is 14 residues long. CDR1 is SQVTM and CDR2 is ANQGSEA in the germline V gene. The CDR3 reads CSISSGSINQPQHS. CDR3 in DNA: TGCAGCATTTCCTCCGGGAGTATCAATCAGCCCCAGCATTCT.

The chain recombines TRBV10-3 with TRBJ2-3, with unresolved D. Germline V gene data show CDR1 as ENHRY and CDR2 as SYGVKD. The V end lost 2 bases, the J end lost 6 bases, and 6 bases lay between the germline ends. This CDR3 has 12 residues. The CDR3 protein is CAISEASDTQYF. The CDR3 DNA sequence: TGTGCCATCAGTGAGGCTAGTGATACGCAGTATTTT.

Of note for this clonotype: A much larger clone lies a single base off, so this may be a read error. The rearrangement joins TRBV4-1 to TRBJ2-7; D call uncertain. Germline V gene lookup returns CDR1 MGHRA and CDR2 YSYEKL. CDR3 length: 16 residues. CDR3 residues: CASSQDGTASSYERYF. The CDR3 DNA sequence: TGCGCCAGCAGCCAAGATGGTACGGCGAGCTCCTACGAGCGGTACTTC.

With regard to this clonotype: Given the absence of the conserved phenylalanine or tryptophan at the CDR3 end, a read error is likely. The chain links TRBV7-8 to TRBJ2-5, with TRBD1 matching 8 bases. Germline V gene data show CDR1 as SGHVS and CDR2 as FQNEAQ. This CDR3 has 15 residues. The CDR3 spells CVSSFRQGPSETQYL. The CDR3 coding sequence is TGTGTCAGCAGCTTTCGACAGGGGCCGTCGGAGACCCAGTACTTA.

There are many counts of this clonotype. The V call is TRBV29-1, the J call TRBJ1-1, with D unclear. The CDR3 length is 11 residues. Germline lookup yields CDR1 SQVTM and CDR2 ANQGSEA. V was pared by 6 bases and J by 7 bases, with 12 bases between. CDR3 sequence reads: CSVSRRHEAFF. The CDR3 DNA is TGCAGCGTCTCCCGACGCCATGAAGCTTTCTTT.

This clonotype was seen a single time. This chain joins TRBV2 and TRBJ2-2, with 7 bases aligning to TRBD1. The CDR3 contains 15 residues. Germline V gene data show CDR1 as SNHLY and CDR2 as FYNNEI. J was trimmed by 3 bases and V by 8 bases; bases with no gene match: 9. Here the CDR3 DNA reads TGTGCCAGCTGTTATGACAGGGTAGACACCGGGGAGCTGTTTTTT. Translating it yields CASCYDRVDTGELFF.

This clonotype has a single count. A much larger clone differs from this one at a single base, so this may be a read error. This chain uses TRBV6-1 with TRBJ1-5, with 7 bases that match TRBD1. The CDR3 is made up of 13 amino acids. Germline CDR1 MNHNS, CDR2 SASEGT. Trimming removed 4 bases from V and 7 bases from J; junction bases left unmatched: 4. The CDR3 DNA is TGTGCCAGCAGTGTCAGGGGGGAACAGCCCCAGCATTTT. The encoded protein is CASSVRGEQPQHF.

This clonotype was seen repeatedly, ten times or more. V is TRBV6-1 and J is TRBJ2-1, with TRBD2 as a possible D gene (6 bases). V was pared by 3 bases and J by 3 bases, with 15 bases between. From germline, CDR1 is MNHNS and CDR2 SASEGT. The CDR3 runs to 16 residues. The CDR3 DNA reads TGTGCCAGCAGTGATGTGGCGGGAAAAGTCTACAATGAGCAGTTCTTC. Amino acid sequence: CASSDVAGKVYNEQFF.

V gene TRBV5-4 combines with J gene TRBJ2-7; the match to TRBD2 covers 15 bases. In germline, CDR1 is SGHNT, CDR2 YYREEE (reference sequence). This CDR3 is 18 amino acids long. V lost 2 bases and J lost 3; bases outside the gene matches: 9. CDR3 nucleotide sequence: TGTGCCAGCAGCTTCCTTGGACTAGCGGGAGGGCCAGACTACGAGCAGTACTTC. Encoded protein: CASSFLGLAGGPDYEQYF.

Remarks on this clonotype: Possible read error: a much larger clone is one base away. The V and J genes are TRBV11-3 and TRBJ2-7; 7 bases line up with TRBD2. CDR3 length: 15 residues. Germline CDR1 SGHNT, CDR2 YENEEA. The CDR3 bases are TGTGCCTGCAGCTTAGATCGGGCTAGCGGCTACGAGCAGCAATTC. Translating gives CACSLDRASGYEQQF.

Ten or more counts support this clonotype. The rearrangement uses TRBV6-6 and TRBJ1-1, with a possible D match to TRBD1 (5 bases). The germline V gene has CDR1 MNHNY and CDR2 SVGAGI (reference sequence). V was shortened by 7 bases and J by 7 bases, with 10 bases between the two germline ends. The CDR3 is 11 residues long. The DNA for the CDR3 is TGTGCCAGCACTGGGGCTCTTGAAGCTTTCTTT. Protein: CASTGALEAFF.

This clonotype rates as medium-sized (0.01 to 0.1%). The rearrangement uses TRBV11-2 and TRBJ2-5; D unclear. With 5 bases removed from V and 5 bases from J, the gap between germline ends came to 6 bases. There are 11 residues in the CDR3. Germline V gives CDR1 SGHAT, CDR2 FQNNGV. The CDR3: CASSPGETQYF. As DNA, the CDR3 is TGTGCCAGCAGCCCGGGCGAGACCCAGTACTTC.

Remarks on this clonotype: A much larger clone is a single base away; this may be a read error. The V call is TRBV6-2 or TRBV6-3, the J call TRBJ1-5, with D uncertain. The CDR3 runs 14 residues. CDR1 is MNHEY and CDR2 is SVGEGT in the germline V gene. The CDR3 spells CASSYEVSNQPQQF. Written as DNA, the CDR3 is TGTGCCAGCAGTTACGAAGTTAGCAATCAGCCCCAGCAATTT.

Turning to this clonotype: A much larger clone is a single base away; this may be a read error. Written as DNA, the CDR3 is TGTGCCAGCAGCGTTAACTCTGGATACACCATATATTTT. Translating it yields CASSVNSGYTIYF. The V and J genes are TRBV12-3 or TRBV12-4 and TRBJ1-3; D uncertain. The CDR3 has 13 amino acids.

The chain uses TRBV6-1 and TRBJ2-7, with D tentatively TRBD2 (5 bases). The CDR3 extends over 15 amino acids. Germline V gene sequence: CDR1 MNHNS, CDR2 SASEGT. V was cut by 8 bases and J by 2 bases, with 19 bases left in between. The chain's CDR3 is CASPGWAKSPYEQYF. The CDR3, as DNA: TGTGCCAGCCCGGGGTGGGCCAAGAGCCCCTACGAGCAGTACTTC.

As regards this clonotype: A much larger clone sits a single nucleotide away, making a read error possible. This chain uses TRBV12-3 or TRBV12-4 with TRBJ1-5; tentative D call: TRBD1 (6 bases). The CDR3 spans 14 residues. CDR3 residues: CANSLSQGNQPQHF. The CDR3 DNA reads as TGTGCCAACAGTTTAAGTCAGGGGAATCAGCCCCAGCATTTT.